The 7 T cell receptor beta chains below all came from one sample that was sequenced in a study of molecular identifiers for immune sequencing clone quantification (dated by TCRdb to the late 2010s). Libraries came from PCR. For sequencing, an Illumina HiSeq 4000 was employed. TCRdb reran the public reads through fastp at Q25 and MiXCR, keeping productive beta chains. Records with the same CDR3 protein are collapsed into one entry carrying the most frequent genes and DNA. This sample comprises around 470,000 distinct CDR3 sequences, 20% to 25% of them detected only once. In total, the top ten clones hold about 0.8% of the sample. Sequences were obtained from naive CD8+ T cells from blood, with Jurkat cell RNA spiked in. The sample's cell subset or site label, in plain terms: FACS-sorted CD8+CD4-CCR7+CD45RA+ naive T cells. The source of these receptors is a human donor in good health. Some libraries in this study had Jurkat cell RNA spiked in.

V usage is TRBV14 and J usage is TRBJ1-4; 7 positions match TRBD1. Germline CDR1 reads SGHDN; CDR2 reads FVKESK. V gave up 2 bases and J gave up 3 bases; unmatched junction bases: 9. This CDR3 comprises 17 residues. The chain's CDR3 is CASSQREGTASNEKLFF. The CDR3 nucleotides read TGTGCCAGCAGCCAAAGAGAGGGGACAGCGTCTAATGAAAAACTGTTTTTT.

This clonotype was seen only a few times. This chain uses TRBV27 with TRBJ1-1, with D uncertain. V lost 5 bases and J 6 bases, leaving 10 bases between the germline ends. Germline V gene lookup returns CDR1 MNHEY and CDR2 SMNVEV (reference sequence). The CDR3 covers 12 residues. CDR3 sequence: CASSRLGSEAFF. CDR3 bases: TGTGCCAGCAGTCGGTTGGGCTCTGAAGCTTTCTTT.

This CDR3 is CASSLDDRVSSYNEQFF. The CDR3 coding sequence is TGTGCCAGCAGCTTAGATGATCGAGTTAGCTCCTACAATGAGCAGTTCTTC. The rearrangement links TRBV7-8 to TRBJ2-1; D unresolved. Germline loops: CDR1 SGHVS, CDR2 FQNEAQ. V was trimmed by 1 base and J by 0 bases, leaving 13 bases between them. The CDR3 extends over 17 amino acids. The full variable domain, completed using reference TRBV7-8 and TRBJ2-1, is GAGVSQSPRYKVAKRGQDVALRCDPISGHVSLFWYQQALGQGPEFLTYFQNEAQLDKSGLPSDRFFAERPEGSVSTLKIQRTQQEDSAVYLCASSLDDRVSSYNEQFFGPGTRLTVL.

This clonotype has more than one count but fewer than ten. A read error is likely, as this CDR3 ends without the conserved phenylalanine or tryptophan. The chain is built from TRBV3-1 and TRBJ2-3, with D perhaps TRBD2 (6 bases). The CDR3 spans 15 residues. Trimming stripped 5 bases from V and 1 base from J, with 13 bases between. Germline V gives CDR1 LGHDT, CDR2 YNNKEL (reference sequence). CDR3 sequence (DNA): TGTGCCAGCAGCATCACGGGGGTTGGCACAGATACGCAGTATTCT. Protein product: CASSITGVGTDTQYS.

The genes are TRBV4-3 and TRBJ2-1; D possibly corresponds to TRBD2 (5 bases). Germline V gene sequence: CDR1 LGHNA, CDR2 YSLEER. The CDR3 loop spans 15 amino acids. Trimming pared 0 bases from V and 2 bases from J, leaving 8 bases between. The chain's CDR3 is CASSQDPAAYNEQFF. In DNA, the CDR3 is TGCGCCAGCAGCCAAGATCCAGCGGCCTACAATGAGCAGTTCTTC.

With respect to this clonotype: The junction departs from the called germline gene at one end, perhaps through a read error. The chain joins TRBV27 to TRBJ1-1, with 9 bases fitting TRBD1. The CDR3 runs 15 residues. Per the germline V gene, CDR1 is MNHEY and CDR2 is SMNVEV (reference sequence). CDR3 coding DNA: TGTGCCAGCGGTTCCGGGACAGGGTTGAAGACTGAAGCTTTCTTT. This encodes CASGSGTGLKTEAFF.

This clonotype has at least ten counts. V gene TRBV20-1 combines with J gene TRBJ2-3, with D possibly being TRBD2 (6 bases). The germline gives CDR1 DFQATT, CDR2 SNEGSKA (reference sequence). The germline V and J ends were trimmed by 1 base and 3 bases, with 14 bases remaining between them. The CDR3 runs to 15 residues. The CDR3 nucleotides read TGCAGTGCTAGAGGGGGCGGGACGAGAACAGATACGCAGTATTTT. It codes for CSARGGGTRTDTQYF.